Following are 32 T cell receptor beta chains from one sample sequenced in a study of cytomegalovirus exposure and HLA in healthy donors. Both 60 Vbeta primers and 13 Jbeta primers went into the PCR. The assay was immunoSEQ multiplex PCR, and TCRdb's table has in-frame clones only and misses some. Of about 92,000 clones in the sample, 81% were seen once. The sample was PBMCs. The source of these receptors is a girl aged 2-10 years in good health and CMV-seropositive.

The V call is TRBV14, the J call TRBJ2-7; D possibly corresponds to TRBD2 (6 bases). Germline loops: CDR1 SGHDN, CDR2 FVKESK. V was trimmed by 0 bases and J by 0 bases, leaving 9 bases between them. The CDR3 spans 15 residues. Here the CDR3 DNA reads TGTGCCAGCAGCCAAGAAGCGGGTCTCTCCTACGAGCAGTACTTC. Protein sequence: CASSQEAGLSYEQYF.

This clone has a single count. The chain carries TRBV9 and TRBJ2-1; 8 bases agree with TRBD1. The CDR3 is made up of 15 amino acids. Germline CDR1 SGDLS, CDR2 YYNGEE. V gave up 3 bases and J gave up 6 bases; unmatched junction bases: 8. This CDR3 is CASSALGQGRNEQFF. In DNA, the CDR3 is TGTGCCAGCAGCGCCCTTGGACAGGGTCGCAATGAGCAGTTCTTC.

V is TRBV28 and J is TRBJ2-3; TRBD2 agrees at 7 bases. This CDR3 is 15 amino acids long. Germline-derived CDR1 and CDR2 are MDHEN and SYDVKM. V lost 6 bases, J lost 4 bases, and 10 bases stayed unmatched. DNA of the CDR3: TGTGCCAGCAGATCGTCCCAGCGGGACCCAGATACGCAGTATTTT. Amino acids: CASRSSQRDPDTQYF.

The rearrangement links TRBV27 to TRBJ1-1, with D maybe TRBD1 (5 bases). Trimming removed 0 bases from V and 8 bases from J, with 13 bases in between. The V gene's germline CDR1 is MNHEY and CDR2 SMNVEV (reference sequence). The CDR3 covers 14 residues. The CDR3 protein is CASSLSPLRVEAFF. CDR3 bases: TGTGCCAGCAGTTTATCGCCTCTCAGGGTAGAAGCTTTCTTT.

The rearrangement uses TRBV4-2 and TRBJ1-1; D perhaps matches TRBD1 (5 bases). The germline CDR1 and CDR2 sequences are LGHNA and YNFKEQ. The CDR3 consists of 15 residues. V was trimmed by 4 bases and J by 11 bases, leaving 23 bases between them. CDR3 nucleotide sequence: TGTGCCAGCAGCCCAAGGGCCGGGGGGAGCTATTCGGCTTTCTTT. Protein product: CASSPRAGGSYSAFF.

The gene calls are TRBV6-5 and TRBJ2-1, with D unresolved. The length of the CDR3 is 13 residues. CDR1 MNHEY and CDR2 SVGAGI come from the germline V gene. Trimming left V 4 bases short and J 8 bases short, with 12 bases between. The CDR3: CASSSTLVDEQFF. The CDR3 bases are TGTGCCAGCAGTTCGACACTGGTGGATGAGCAGTTCTTC.

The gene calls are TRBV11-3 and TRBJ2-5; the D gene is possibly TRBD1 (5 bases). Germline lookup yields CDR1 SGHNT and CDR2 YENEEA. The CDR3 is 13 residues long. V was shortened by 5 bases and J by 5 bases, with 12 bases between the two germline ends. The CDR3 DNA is TGTGCCAGCAGCCCCAATGCAGGGGAGACCCAGTACTTC. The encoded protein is CASSPNAGETQYF.

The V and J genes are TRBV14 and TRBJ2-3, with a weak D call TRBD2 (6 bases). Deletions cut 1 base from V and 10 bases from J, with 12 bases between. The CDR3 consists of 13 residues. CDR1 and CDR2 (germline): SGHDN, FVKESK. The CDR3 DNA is TGTGCCAGCAGCCAAGGCGGGGAGTTGGCGCAGTATTTT. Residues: CASSQGGELAQYF.

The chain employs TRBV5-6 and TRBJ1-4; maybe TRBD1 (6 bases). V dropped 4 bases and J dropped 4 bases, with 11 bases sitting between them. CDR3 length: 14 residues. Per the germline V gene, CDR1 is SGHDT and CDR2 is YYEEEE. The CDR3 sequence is CASSIGQINEKLFF. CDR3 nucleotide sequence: TGTGCCAGCAGCATCGGACAGATTAATGAAAAACTGTTTTTT.

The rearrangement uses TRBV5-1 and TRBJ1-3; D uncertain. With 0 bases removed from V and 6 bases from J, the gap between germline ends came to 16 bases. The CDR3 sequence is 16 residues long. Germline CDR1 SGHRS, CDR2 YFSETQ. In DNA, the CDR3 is TGCGCCAGCAGCTTGGGGCCGGTCGACGACTTAAACACCATATATTTT. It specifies CASSLGPVDDLNTIYF.

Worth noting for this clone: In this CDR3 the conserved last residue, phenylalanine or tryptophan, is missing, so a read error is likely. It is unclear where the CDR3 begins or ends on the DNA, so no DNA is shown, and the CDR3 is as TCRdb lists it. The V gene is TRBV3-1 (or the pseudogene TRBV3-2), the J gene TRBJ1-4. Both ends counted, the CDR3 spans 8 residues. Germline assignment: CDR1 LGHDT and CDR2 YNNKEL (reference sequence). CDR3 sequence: CASTSRVR.

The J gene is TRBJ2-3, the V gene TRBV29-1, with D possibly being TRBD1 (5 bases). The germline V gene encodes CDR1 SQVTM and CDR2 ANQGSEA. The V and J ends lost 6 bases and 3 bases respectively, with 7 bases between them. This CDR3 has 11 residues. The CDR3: CSVSGTDTQYF. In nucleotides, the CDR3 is TGCAGCGTCTCAGGGACAGATACGCAGTATTTT.

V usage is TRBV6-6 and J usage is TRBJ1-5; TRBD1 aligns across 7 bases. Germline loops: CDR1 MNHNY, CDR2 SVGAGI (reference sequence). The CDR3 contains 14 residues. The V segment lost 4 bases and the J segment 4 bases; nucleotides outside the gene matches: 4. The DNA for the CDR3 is TGTGCCAGCAGTTCCAAGACAGGGAATCAGCCCCAGCATTTT. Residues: CASSSKTGNQPQHF.

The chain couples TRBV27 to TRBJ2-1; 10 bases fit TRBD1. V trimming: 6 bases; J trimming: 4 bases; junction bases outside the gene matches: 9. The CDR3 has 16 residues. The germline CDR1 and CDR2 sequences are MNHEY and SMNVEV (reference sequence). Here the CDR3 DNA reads TGTGCCAGCAGCTCATCGACAGGGGGCTGGTACAATGAGCAGTTCTTC. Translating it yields CASSSSTGGWYNEQFF.

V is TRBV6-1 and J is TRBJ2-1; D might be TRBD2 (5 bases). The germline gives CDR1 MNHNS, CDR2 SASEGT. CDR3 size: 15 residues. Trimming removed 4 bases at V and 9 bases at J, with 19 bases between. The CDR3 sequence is CASSGLTLSSGEQFF. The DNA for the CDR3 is TGTGCCAGCAGTGGACTTACTCTTTCGAGCGGTGAGCAGTTCTTC.

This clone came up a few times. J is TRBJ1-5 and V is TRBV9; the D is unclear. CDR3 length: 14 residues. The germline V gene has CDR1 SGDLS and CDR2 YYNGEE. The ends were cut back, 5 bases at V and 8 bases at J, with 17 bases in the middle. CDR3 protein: CASSVGNLGEPQHF. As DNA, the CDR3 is TGTGCCAGCAGTGTGGGCAACCTTGGCGAGCCCCAGCATTTT.

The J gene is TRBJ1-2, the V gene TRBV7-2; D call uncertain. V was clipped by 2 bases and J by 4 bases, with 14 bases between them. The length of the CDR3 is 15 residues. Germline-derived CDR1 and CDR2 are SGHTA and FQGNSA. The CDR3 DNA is TGTGCCAGCAGCTTAATGCCGGCGGCCTCCTATGGCTACACCTTC. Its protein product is CASSLMPAASYGYTF.

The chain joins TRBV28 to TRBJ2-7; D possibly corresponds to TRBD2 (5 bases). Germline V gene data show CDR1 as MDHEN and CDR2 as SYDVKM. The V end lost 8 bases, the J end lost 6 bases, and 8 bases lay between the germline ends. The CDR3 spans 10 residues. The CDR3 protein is CASGSREQYF. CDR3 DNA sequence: TGTGCCAGCGGGAGCCGCGAGCAGTACTTC.

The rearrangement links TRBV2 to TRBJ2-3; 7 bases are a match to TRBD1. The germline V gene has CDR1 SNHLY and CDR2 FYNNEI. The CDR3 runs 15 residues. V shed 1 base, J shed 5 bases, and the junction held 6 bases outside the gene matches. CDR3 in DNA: TGTGCCAGCAGTGAAGAGACAGGGTTAGGAGATACGCAGTATTTT. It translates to CASSEETGLGDTQYF.

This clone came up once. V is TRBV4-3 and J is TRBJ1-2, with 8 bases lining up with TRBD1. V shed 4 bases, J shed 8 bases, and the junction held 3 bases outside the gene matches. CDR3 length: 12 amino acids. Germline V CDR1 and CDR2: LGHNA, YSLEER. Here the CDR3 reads CASSRQGLGYTF. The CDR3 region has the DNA TGCGCCAGCAGCCGACAGGGGTTGGGCTACACCTTC.

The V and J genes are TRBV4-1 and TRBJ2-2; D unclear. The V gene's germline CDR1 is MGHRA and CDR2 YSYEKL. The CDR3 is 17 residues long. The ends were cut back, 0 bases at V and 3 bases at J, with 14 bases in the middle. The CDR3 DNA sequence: TGCGCCAGCAGCCAAGATTCCCGGTTCACTTACACCGGGGAGCTGTTTTTT. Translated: CASSQDSRFTYTGELFF.

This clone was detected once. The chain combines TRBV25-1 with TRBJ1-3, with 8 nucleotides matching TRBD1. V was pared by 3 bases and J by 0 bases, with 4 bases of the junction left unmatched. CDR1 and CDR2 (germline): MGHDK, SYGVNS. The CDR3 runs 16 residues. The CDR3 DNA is TGTGCCAGCAGTGACGCAGGGACAGGCTCTGGAAACACCATATATTTT. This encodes CASSDAGTGSGNTIYF.

This CDR3 is CASSQGQAQYF. The CDR3 DNA is TGTGCCAGCAGCCAGGGGCAGGCCCAGTACTTC. The chain employs TRBV14 and TRBJ2-5; tentatively, D is TRBD1 (5 bases). Germline CDR1 reads SGHDN; CDR2 reads FVKESK. With 3 bases removed from V and 9 bases from J, the gap between germline ends came to 8 bases. The CDR3 runs to 11 residues.

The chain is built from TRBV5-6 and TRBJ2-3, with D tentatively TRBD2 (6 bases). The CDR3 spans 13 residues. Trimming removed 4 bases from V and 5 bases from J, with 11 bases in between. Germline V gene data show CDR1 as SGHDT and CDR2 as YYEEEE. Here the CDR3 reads CASSQGGIDTQYF. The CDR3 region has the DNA TGTGCCAGCAGCCAGGGAGGTATAGATACGCAGTATTTT.

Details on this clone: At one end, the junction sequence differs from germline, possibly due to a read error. CDR3 in amino acids: CASSLVSTGELFF. DNA of the CDR3: TGTGCTAGCAGCTTAGTGTCGACCGGGGAGCTGTTTTTT. This rearrangement joins TRBV7-7 to TRBJ2-2; D unclear. This CDR3 contains 13 residues. Germline CDR1 is SSHAT and CDR2 is FNYEAQ (reference sequence).

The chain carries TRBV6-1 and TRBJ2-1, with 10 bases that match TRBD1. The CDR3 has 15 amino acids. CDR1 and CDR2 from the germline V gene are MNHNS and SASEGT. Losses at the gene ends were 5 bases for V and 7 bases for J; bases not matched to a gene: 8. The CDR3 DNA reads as TGTGCCAGCAGTCCAGACAGGGGGCTAAGTAATGAGCAGTTCTTC. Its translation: CASSPDRGLSNEQFF.

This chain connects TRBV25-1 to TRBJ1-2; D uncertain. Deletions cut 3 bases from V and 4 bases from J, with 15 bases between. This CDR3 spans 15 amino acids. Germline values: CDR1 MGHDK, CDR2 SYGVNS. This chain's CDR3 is CASSDEGLGVYGYTF. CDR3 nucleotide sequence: TGTGCCAGCAGTGATGAGGGCCTCGGGGTCTATGGCTACACCTTC.

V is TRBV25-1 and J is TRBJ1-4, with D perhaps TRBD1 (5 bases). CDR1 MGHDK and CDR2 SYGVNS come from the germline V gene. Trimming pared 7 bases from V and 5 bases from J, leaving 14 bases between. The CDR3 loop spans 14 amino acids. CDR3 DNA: TGTGCCAGCACCGGGGGGGATCTAAATGAAAAACTGTTTTTT. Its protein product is CASTGGDLNEKLFF. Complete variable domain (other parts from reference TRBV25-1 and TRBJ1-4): EADIYQTPRYLVIGTGKKITLECSQTMGHDKMYWYQQDPGMELHLIHYSYGVNSTEKGDLSSESTVSRIRTEHFPLTLESARPSHTSQYLCASTGGDLNEKLFFGSGTQLSVL.

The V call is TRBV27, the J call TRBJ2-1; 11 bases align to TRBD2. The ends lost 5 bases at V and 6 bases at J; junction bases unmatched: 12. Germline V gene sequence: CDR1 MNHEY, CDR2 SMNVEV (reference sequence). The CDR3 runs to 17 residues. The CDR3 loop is CASSGTSGFAPANEQFF. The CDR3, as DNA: TGTGCCAGCAGTGGGACTAGCGGCTTCGCCCCCGCCAATGAGCAGTTCTTC.

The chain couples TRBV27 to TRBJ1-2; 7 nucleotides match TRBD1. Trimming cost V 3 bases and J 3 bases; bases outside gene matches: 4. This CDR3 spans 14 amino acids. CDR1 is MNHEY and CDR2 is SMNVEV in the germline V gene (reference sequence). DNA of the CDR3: TGTGCCAGCAGTTTGACAGGGCGGCACTATGGCTACACCTTC. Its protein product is CASSLTGRHYGYTF.

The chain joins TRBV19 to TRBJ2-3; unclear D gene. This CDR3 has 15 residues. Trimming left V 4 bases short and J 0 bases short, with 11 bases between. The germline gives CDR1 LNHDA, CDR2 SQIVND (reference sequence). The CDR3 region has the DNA TGTGCCAGTAGTACTACCTCAAGCAGCACAGATACGCAGTATTTT. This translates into CASSTTSSSTDTQYF.

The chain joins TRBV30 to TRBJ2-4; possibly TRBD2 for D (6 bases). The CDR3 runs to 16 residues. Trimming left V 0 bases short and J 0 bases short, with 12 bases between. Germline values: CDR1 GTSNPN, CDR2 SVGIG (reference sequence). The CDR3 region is CAWSVQGGLAKNIQYF. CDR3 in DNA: TGTGCCTGGAGTGTACAAGGAGGGCTAGCCAAAAACATTCAGTACTTC.